This T cell receptor beta chain was sequenced for a study of OX40 agonist ivuxolimab in advanced cancers. Turning to the study itself: Clinicians treated patients with ivuxolimab, an agonistic anti-OX40 (CD134) antibody.

The data were produced by immunoSEQ multiplex PCR, yet TCRdb's version contains in-frame clones alone and is incomplete. The sample lists more than 35,000 clones, 70% to 90% seen once, with 2% to 3% in the top ten. A single count supports this clone. Its antigen is not identified. Study results and limitations: CD4+ and CD8+ T cells in blood underwent clonal expansion by week 6 at 0.1 to 3.0 mg/kg.

Trimming took 0 bases from V and 5 from J, leaving 11 bases between them. The CDR3 is 14 residues long. CDR1 SGDLS and CDR2 YYNGEE come from the germline V gene. The J gene is TRBJ2-5, the V gene TRBV9; possible D gene TRBD2, 6 bases. This sequence originates from an adult with an advanced solid tumor such as melanoma, head and neck, liver or kidney cancer. Sequencing was performed on CD4+ or CD8+ T cells sorted from blood, taken in a trial of the OX40 agonist ivuxolimab. CDR3 residues: CASSVDTSRETQYF. The CDR3 DNA reads TGTGCCAGCAGCGTAGATACTAGCCGGGAGACCCAGTACTTC.